Below are 30 T cell receptor beta chains sequenced from a single sample in a study of cytomegalovirus exposure and HLA in healthy donors. Researchers ran the PCR with 60 Vbeta and 13 Jbeta primers. Data came from immunoSEQ multiplex PCR; TCRdb stores just in-frame clones and leaves some out. The sample includes 170,000 or so clones, around 79% of them seen just once. Material: PBMCs. These receptors all come from a woman in her forties in good health and CMV-seronegative.

This sequence joins TRBV7-3 and TRBJ2-5; 10 bases agree with TRBD2. V dropped 5 bases and J dropped 5; count of bases not matched to a gene: 8. The CDR3 totals 15 residues. Germline loops: CDR1 SGHTA, CDR2 FQGTGA. This CDR3 reads CASSASGGRRETQYF. Here the CDR3 DNA reads TGTGCCAGCAGCGCTAGCGGGGGCCGGAGGGAGACCCAGTACTTC. Full variable domain (rest looked up from reference TRBV7-3 and TRBJ2-5): GAGVSQTPSNKVTEKGKYVELRCDPISGHTALYWYRQSLGQGPEFLIYFQGTGAADDSGLPNDRFFAVRPEGSVSTLKIQRTERGDSAVYLCASSASGGRRETQYFGPGTRLLVL.

This clone was counted a few times. The chain has TRBV7-8 and TRBJ2-1; 11 bases line up with TRBD2. With 6 bases clipped from V and 5 bases from J, the junction kept 12 bases outside the gene matches. CDR3 length: 17 amino acids. Looked up from germline, CDR1 is SGHVS and CDR2 is FQNEAQ. The CDR3 bases are TGTGCCAGCAGGATCACCTCTAGCGGGGGGTCAAACAATGAGCAGTTCTTC. It yields the protein CASRITSSGGSNNEQFF. The full variable domain, in which reference TRBV7-8 and TRBJ2-1 provide the parts outside the CDR3, is GAGVSQSPRYKVAKRGQDVALRCDPISGHVSLFWYQQALGQGPEFLTYFQNEAQLDKSGLPSDRFFAERPEGSVSTLKIQRTQQEDSAVYLCASRITSSGGSNNEQFFGPGTRLTVL.

The rearrangement links TRBV7-3 to TRBJ1-1; D gene ambiguous. The CDR3 contains 15 residues. With 5 bases removed from V and 1 base from J, the gap between germline ends came to 14 bases. Germline CDR1 is SGHTA and CDR2 is FQGTGA. CDR3 nucleotides: TGTGCCAGCAGCCGCGCCCATCAAGCGAACACTGAAGCTTTCTTT. Protein product: CASSRAHQANTEAFF.

The chain links TRBV7-9 to TRBJ2-2; 8 positions agree with TRBD1. CDR1 SEHNR and CDR2 FQNEAQ come from the germline V gene (reference sequence). Trimming at V came to 5 bases and at J to 4 bases, leaving 6 bases not matched to a gene. This CDR3 has 15 residues. Here the CDR3 DNA reads TGTGCCAGCAGCGCGACTGACAGGGGCACCGGGGAGCTGTTTTTT. Translated: CASSATDRGTGELFF.

This chain joins TRBV7-8 and TRBJ1-1, with D perhaps TRBD1 (6 bases). This CDR3 is 16 amino acids long. V dropped 3 bases and J dropped 5 bases, with 19 bases sitting between them. CDR1 is SGHVS, CDR2 FQNEAQ, per germline. CDR3 nucleotide sequence: TGTGCCAGCAGCTTCGACGCCCGCAGGGGAAGGACTGAAGCTTTCTTT. It yields the protein CASSFDARRGRTEAFF.

The chain uses TRBV2 and TRBJ1-2, with D possibly matching TRBD1 (5 bases). Germline V CDR1 and CDR2: SNHLY, FYNNEI. The CDR3 runs 13 residues. Trimming shortened V by 6 bases and J by 3 bases, and 11 bases separated the two germline ends. The CDR3 nucleotides are TGTGCCAGCAGCGGCAGGGAGGACTATGGCTACACCTTC. It encodes CASSGREDYGYTF.

The J gene is TRBJ1-4, the V gene TRBV15; 8 nucleotides agree with TRBD1. Trimming cost V 8 bases and J 8 bases; bases outside gene matches: 10. The CDR3 spans 14 residues. Germline V gene sequence: CDR1 LNHNV, CDR2 YYDKDF (reference sequence). The CDR3 DNA is TGTGCCACCGCGTTGGACAGGGTTGGGGAAAAACTGTTTTTT. This sequence encodes CATALDRVGEKLFF.

This chain joins TRBV5-6 and TRBJ1-2; TRBD1 is a possible D gene (5 bases). V dropped 1 base and J dropped 8 bases, with 12 bases sitting between them. Germline values: CDR1 SGHDT, CDR2 YYEEEE. The CDR3 totals 13 residues. CDR3 in DNA: TGTGCCAGCAGCTTGTTCCAGGGTTTCGGCTACACCTTC. Translated: CASSLFQGFGYTF.

This clone was recorded a few times. This sequence joins TRBV10-3 and TRBJ1-1, with D tentatively TRBD1 (6 bases). V dropped 6 bases and J dropped 0 bases, with 11 bases sitting between them. Germline lookup yields CDR1 ENHRY and CDR2 SYGVKD. The CDR3 is made up of 14 amino acids. The CDR3 DNA sequence: TGTGCCATCAGAGACAGGCATATGAACACTGAAGCTTTCTTT. It codes for CAIRDRHMNTEAFF.

The rearrangement joins TRBV6-1 to TRBJ2-7; TRBD2 aligns across 9 bases. The CDR3 sequence is 14 residues long. The germline V gene has CDR1 MNHNS and CDR2 SASEGT. The V gene end was trimmed by 7 bases and the J gene end by 2 bases; junction bases not matched to a gene: 6. In DNA, the CDR3 is TGTGCCAGCATGGGGGCGGGGGGGACCTACGAGCAGTACTTC. The encoded protein is CASMGAGGTYEQYF.

This rearrangement joins TRBV2 to TRBJ1-1; 7 bases line up with TRBD1. CDR3 length: 15 residues. Trimming cost V 6 bases and J 0 bases; bases outside gene matches: 7. The germline V gene has CDR1 SNHLY and CDR2 FYNNEI. CDR3 in amino acids: CASSVQGGLNTEAFF. As DNA, the CDR3 is TGTGCCAGCAGCGTTCAGGGGGGACTGAACACTGAAGCTTTCTTT.

The V gene is TRBV27, the J gene TRBJ1-1, with D unclear. The V and J ends lost 4 bases and 1 base respectively, with 7 bases between them. The CDR3 runs to 13 residues. Germline V gene lookup returns CDR1 MNHEY and CDR2 SMNVEV (reference sequence). CDR3 loop: CASSYRENTEAFF. CDR3 in DNA: TGTGCCAGCAGTTACAGAGAGAACACTGAAGCTTTCTTT.

This rearrangement joins TRBV6-1 to TRBJ2-1; the D gene is possibly TRBD1 (5 bases). The germline V gene has CDR1 MNHNS and CDR2 SASEGT. CDR3 length: 14 residues. V was cut by 6 bases and J by 9 bases, with 18 bases left in between. The CDR3: CASRTFQGEREQFF. CDR3 bases: TGTGCCAGCAGAACATTCCAGGGTGAACGTGAGCAGTTCTTC.

This clone was observed a few times. This chain links TRBV7-9 with TRBJ2-2; the match to TRBD1 covers 7 bases. The CDR3 contains 15 residues. Germline V gene data show CDR1 as SEHNR and CDR2 as FQNEAQ (reference sequence). J gave up 1 base and V 5 bases, and 4 bases lay outside the gene matches. Here the CDR3 reads CASSPGTENTGELFF. The CDR3 nucleotides read TGTGCCAGCAGCCCTGGGACAGAGAACACCGGGGAGCTGTTTTTT.

In its sample, this clone was seen a few times. V usage is TRBV12-1 and J usage is TRBJ1-1; no DNA check was done on the table's D call, TRBD1. TRBV12-1 is annotated as a pseudogene. The CDR3 covers 13 residues. The CDR3 coding sequence is TGTGCCAGCAGCCCCGGACGAGACAGTGAAGCTTTCTTT. Translation: CASSPGRDSEAFF.

J is TRBJ2-7 and V is TRBV15; TRBD1 matches 9 bases. Germline CDR1 and CDR2: LNHNV and YYDKDF (reference sequence). The ends lost 5 bases at V and 3 bases at J; junction bases unmatched: 8. The CDR3 covers 15 residues. Written as DNA, the CDR3 is TGTGCCACCAGCCACGGACAGGGGACCCGCTACGAGCAGTACTTC. Translating gives CATSHGQGTRYEQYF.

The gene calls are TRBV15 and TRBJ1-2; no firm D call. Germline loops: CDR1 LNHNV, CDR2 YYDKDF (reference sequence). V lost 4 bases and J 7 bases, leaving 19 bases between the germline ends. The CDR3 contains 15 residues. This CDR3 reads CATSIAPVGGIGYTF. CDR3 nucleotide sequence: TGTGCCACCAGCATCGCCCCCGTGGGAGGGATTGGCTACACCTTC.

This clone came up many times. Written as DNA, the CDR3 is TGTGCCAGCAGCGTAGGTGCAGGGCGACATGAAAAACTGTTTTTT. It codes for CASSVGAGRHEKLFF. J is TRBJ1-4 and V is TRBV9; weak D call: TRBD1 (5 bases). The CDR3 loop spans 15 amino acids. Germline values: CDR1 SGDLS, CDR2 YYNGEE. V shed 0 bases and J shed 6 bases, with 12 bases lying between them.

The chain uses TRBV28 and TRBJ2-7, with D perhaps TRBD2 (6 bases). Trimming took off 5 bases at V and 1 base at J, with 9 bases between the two ends. CDR1 is MDHEN and CDR2 is SYDVKM in the germline V gene. This CDR3 is built from 13 residues. CDR3 nucleotides: TGTGCCAGCAGTCAGGGACTGTCCTACGAGCAGTACTTC. Translated: CASSQGLSYEQYF.

This clone has more than one count but fewer than ten. The chain joins TRBV4-1 to TRBJ1-2, with 7 bases matching TRBD1. V was clipped by 1 base and J by 4 bases; unmatched bases: 9. Germline V gives CDR1 MGHRA, CDR2 YSYEKL. The CDR3 consists of 16 residues. CDR3 residues: CASSQVPRGKGYGYTF. For the CDR3, the DNA is TGCGCCAGCAGCCAAGTCCCCAGGGGGAAGGGCTATGGCTACACCTTC.

The gene calls are TRBV6-4 and TRBJ2-7; D possibly corresponds to TRBD1 (5 bases). Trimming pared 0 bases from V and 3 bases from J, leaving 15 bases between. The germline V gene encodes CDR1 MRHNA and CDR2 SNTAGT. This CDR3 has 16 amino acids. Here the CDR3 reads CASSDSLAHRHYEQYF. The CDR3 DNA reads as TGTGCCAGCAGTGACTCTTTGGCACACAGGCACTACGAGCAGTACTTC.

The rearrangement joins TRBV7-8 to TRBJ1-5, with TRBD1 matching 9 bases. Per the germline V gene, CDR1 is SGHVS and CDR2 is FQNEAQ. Unmatched junction bases numbered 8, after V lost 5 bases and J lost 6 bases. The length of the CDR3 is 15 residues. CDR3 amino acids: CASSHRTGDSQPQHF. In DNA, the CDR3 is TGTGCCAGCAGCCATAGGACAGGGGATAGTCAGCCCCAGCATTTT. The entire variable domain, with the rest obtained from reference TRBV7-8 and TRBJ1-5, is as follows: GAGVSQSPRYKVAKRGQDVALRCDPISGHVSLFWYQQALGQGPEFLTYFQNEAQLDKSGLPSDRFFAERPEGSVSTLKIQRTQQEDSAVYLCASSHRTGDSQPQHFGDGTRLSIL.

V usage is TRBV4-1 and J usage is TRBJ2-3; 7 bases map to TRBD1. The germline gives CDR1 MGHRA, CDR2 YSYEKL. The CDR3 consists of 14 residues. V lost 0 bases, J lost 4 bases, and 1 base stayed unmatched. The chain's CDR3 is CASSQEGTADTQYF. In DNA, the CDR3 is TGCGCCAGCAGCCAAGAGGGGACAGCAGATACGCAGTATTTT.

The J gene is TRBJ2-7, the V gene TRBV7-9, with TRBD2 matching 11 bases. CDR3 length equals 16 residues. V was pared by 4 bases and J by 7 bases, with 12 bases of the junction left unmatched. Germline V gives CDR1 SEHNR, CDR2 FQNEAQ (reference sequence). For the CDR3, the DNA is TGTGCCAGCAGCTCCGGACTAGCGGGCCGAGGGGAGGAGCAGTACTTC. Amino acids: CASSSGLAGRGEEQYF.

The V call is TRBV18, the J call TRBJ2-7, with a tentative D call TRBD2 (7 bases). Trimming took 3 bases from V and 3 from J, leaving 21 bases between them. The length of the CDR3 is 17 residues. Germline V lookup: CDR1 KGHSH, CDR2 LQKENI. The CDR3 loop reads CASSPPSRGGNYYEQYF. CDR3 sequence (DNA): TGTGCCAGCTCACCCCCAAGTAGGGGGGGGAATTACTACGAGCAGTACTTC. Combining the CDR3 with reference TRBV18 and TRBJ2-7 gives the whole variable domain NAGVMQNPRHLVRRRGQEARLRCSPMKGHSHVYWYRQLPEEGLKFMVYLQKENIIDESGMPKERFSAEFPKEGPSILRIQQVVRGDSAAYFCASSPPSRGGNYYEQYFGPGTRLTVT.

The chain recombines TRBV6-6 with TRBJ1-5, with 10 bases identical to TRBD1. Germline V lookup: CDR1 MNHNY, CDR2 SVGAGI (reference sequence). V shed 7 bases, J shed 6 bases, and the junction held 6 bases outside the gene matches. This CDR3 contains 14 residues. The CDR3 reads CASTERDRGQPQHF. CDR3 nucleotides: TGTGCCAGCACCGAAAGGGACAGGGGTCAGCCCCAGCATTTT.

This clone appeared a few times. The CDR3 DNA follows: TGCGCCAGCAGCCCGGCTCGGACAGGGGGCTGGGGGACTGAAGCTTTCTTT. It specifies CASSPARTGGWGTEAFF. This sequence joins TRBV4-1 and TRBJ1-1, with 11 nucleotides matching TRBD1. This CDR3 is 17 amino acids long. Germline CDR1 is MGHRA and CDR2 is YSYEKL. V was clipped by 4 bases and J by 5 bases; unmatched bases: 12.

This chain connects TRBV28 to TRBJ1-2; tentatively, D is TRBD1 (6 bases). This CDR3 region has 14 residues. Between the trimmed V and J ends, which lost 1 base and 8 bases, there was a span of 14 bases. Per germline, CDR1 MDHEN and CDR2 SYDVKM. CDR3 residues: CASSLYPAGGGYTF. The CDR3 nucleotides are TGTGCCAGCAGTTTATACCCCGCTGGGGGCGGCTACACCTTC.

The rearrangement uses TRBV13 and TRBJ2-7, with a tentative D call TRBD1 (5 bases). The V end lost 0 bases, the J end lost 2 bases, and 5 bases lay between the germline ends. Germline V lookup: CDR1 PRHDT, CDR2 FYEKMQ (reference sequence). The length of the CDR3 is 13 residues. The CDR3 coding sequence is TGTGCCAGCAGCTTAGGCAGGGCCTACGAGCAGTACTTC. Residues: CASSLGRAYEQYF.

The chain joins TRBV15 to TRBJ1-2; D call uncertain. V lost 3 bases, J lost 4 bases, and 6 bases lay in between. CDR1 and CDR2 from the germline V gene are LNHNV and YYDKDF (reference sequence). CDR3 length: 12 residues. The CDR3 loop reads CATSSNSYGYTF. In DNA, the CDR3 is TGTGCCACCAGCAGTAACAGCTATGGCTACACCTTC. Filled out from reference TRBV15 and TRBJ1-2, the complete variable domain reads DAMVIQNPRYQVTQFGKPVTLSCSQTLNHNVMYWYQQKSSQAPKLLFHYYDKDFNNEADTPDNFQSRRPNTSFCFLDIRSPGLGDTAMYLCATSSNSYGYTFGSGTRLTVV.